This T cell receptor (beta chain) was obtained from a study of monozygotic twins with inflammatory bowel disease. From the 5' RACE reads, TCRdb lists one entry per CDR3 protein and no DNA. The repertoire table contains around 40,000 distinct CDR3 sequences. The germline V gene encodes CDR1 SGHKS and CDR2 YYEKEE (reference sequence). The CDR3 contains 14 residues. As regards this clonotype: Its antigen remains unidentified.

Study-wide results and limits: Added variability in patient repertoires may stem from differing immunosuppressive treatments. Among IBD patients, fewer clonotypes were shared with others than among healthy twins, especially with disease activity.

This clonotype originated in a human donor with ulcerative colitis or Crohn's disease, or a healthy co-twin of an affected twin (not recorded which). Sequencing was carried out using blood. The chain is built from TRBV5-5 and TRBJ2-1; TCRdb proposes TRBD1, but this gene call is untestable without DNA. The chain's CDR3 is CASSSGGRYNEQFF. The complete variable domain, with remaining parts taken from reference TRBV5-5 and TRBJ2-1, reads DAGVTQSPTHLIKTRGQQVTLRCSPISGHKSVSWYQQVLGQGPQFIFQYYEKEERGRGNFPDRFSARQFPNYSSELNVNALLLGDSALYLCASSSGGRYNEQFFGPGTRLTVL.